The rows below give T cell receptor beta chains drawn from one sample of a study of T cells after yellow fever vaccination. TCRdb re-called the 5' RACE reads through MiXCR, storing one row per CDR3 protein. The table shows about 350,000 distinct CDR3 sequences, with approximately 8% occurring only once. The source material was PBMCs, sampled more than 40 days after the first yellow fever vaccination. These receptors originate from a man aged 18 to 30 who received the YFV17D yellow fever vaccine. Each CDR3 is given with its conserved first and last residue. The order of the fields is clone size, V gene, J gene, CDR3 length, D gene, CDR3 DNA, CDR3 protein. D genes are given only for firm matches. Part of the rows lack a size; the others show once, few, many or a class for expanded clones.

few,TRBV3-1,TRBJ1-1,14,-,TGTGCCAGCAGCCAGGAACGGCTCATCAGGGGAGCTTTCTTT,CASSQERLIRGAFF
few,TRBV4-1,TRBJ1-5,17,-,TGCGCCAGCAGCCAAGTTGTTGGGAGGCGCGCGAATCAGCCCCAGCATTTT,CASSQVVGRRANQPQHF
few,TRBV18,TRBJ2-3,16,-,TGTGCCAGCTCACCCCCGGGACAATCGTCAGGGGATACGCAGTATTTT,CASSPPGQSSGDTQYF
few,TRBV7-2,TRBJ1-2,15,-,TGTGCCAGCAGCTTAGTAGCAGTTTCTAACTATGGCTACACCTTC,CASSLVAVSNYGYTF
few,TRBV4-1,TRBJ1-5,14,-,TGCGCCAGCAGCCTGACAGGAATCAATCAGCCCCAGCATTTT,CASSLTGINQPQHF
few,TRBV5-6,TRBJ1-2,14,TRBD1,TGTGCCAGCAGCTTGAAGGGACAGACCTATGGCTACACCTTC,CASSLKGQTYGYTF
-,TRBV9,TRBJ2-3,17,-,TGTGCCAGCAGCCTTACTCGCGGGCGGATCGCCCCAGATACGCAGTATTTT,CASSLTRGRIAPDTQYF
few,TRBV9,TRBJ1-2,14,-,TGTGCCAGCAGCGCCACAGGGACGAACTATGGCTACACCTTC,CASSATGTNYGYTF
many,TRBV6-2/TRBV6-3,TRBJ2-1,17,-,TGTGCCAGCAGGGTTAAGACCCCTAGGTCCCCCTACAATGAGCAGTTCTTC,CASRVKTPRSPYNEQFF
few,TRBV4-2,TRBJ1-4,16,TRBD1,TGTGCCAGCAGCCAAGGCCGCCAAGGGGGCGATGAAAAACTGTTTTTT,CASSQGRQGGDEKLFF
-,TRBV7-9,TRBJ2-3,16,-,TGTGCCAGCAGGAGACCGGCAGGGGGGCCCTCCGAGACGCAGTATTTT,CASRRPAGGPSETQYF
many,TRBV2,TRBJ2-7,12,TRBD1,TGTGCCAGCGGAGGACAGGCCTACGAGCAGTACTTC,CASGGQAYEQYF
few,TRBV6-1,TRBJ2-5,14,-,TGTGCCAGCAGCCACGAGGGGGGTGCGGAGACCCAGTACTTC,CASSHEGGAETQYF
-,TRBV12-3/TRBV12-4,TRBJ2-3,14,TRBD2,TGTGCCAGCAGTCCCGGGACTAGCGGGGGGGCCGGGTATTTT,CASSPGTSGGAGYF
many,TRBV11-2,TRBJ2-1,15,TRBD2,TGTGCCAGCAGCCACAGCGGGGGCCCCGTCCGGGGAGGGTTCTTC,CASSHSGGPVRGGFF
-,TRBV14,TRBJ2-4,14,-,TGTGCCAGCAGCCGCTCCGGGAAACTAAACATTCTGTACTTC,CASSRSGKLNILYF
-,TRBV7-2,TRBJ1-2,11,-,TGTGCCAGCAGCCAACAGGGATTTTACACCTTC,CASSQQGFYTF
few,TRBV7-9,TRBJ1-4,15,-,TGTGCCAGCAGCCCAAGACAGAGTTATAATGAAAAACTGTTTTTT,CASSPRQSYNEKLFF
-,TRBV18,TRBJ2-5,14,-,TGTGCCAGCTCACCACCGAATAGCGCAGAGACCCAGTACTTC,CASSPPNSAETQYF
-,TRBV4-2,TRBJ2-5,13,-,TGTGCCAGCAGCCAAGGGAAGGGGGAGACCCAGTACTTC,CASSQGKGETQYF
-,TRBV20-1,TRBJ2-1,15,-,TGCAGTGCTAGAGATGATCTTAGCTCCTACAATGAGCAGTTCTTC,CSARDDLSSYNEQFF
many,TRBV19,TRBJ1-1,13,-,TGTGCCAGTACCACGGGGGCGAACACTGAAGCTTTCTTT,CASTTGANTEAFF
-,TRBV4-3,TRBJ1-2,18,-,TGCGCCAGCAGCCAAGATAGACAGTCCTGGGAGGCTAACTATGGCTACACCTTC,CASSQDRQSWEANYGYTF
few,TRBV30,TRBJ2-2,14,-,TGTGCCTGGGGTCCAGGGGTCGGAACCGGGGAGCTGTTTTTT,CAWGPGVGTGELFF
-,TRBV5-4,TRBJ1-1,15,-,TGTGCCAGCAGCTTATCCACCAGGATGAACACTGAAGCTTTCTTT,CASSLSTRMNTEAFF
few,TRBV27,TRBJ2-3,19,TRBD1,TGTGCCAGCAGTTCACCCACTGGACAGGGTGAAGGGCTGCGAAATACGCAGTATTTT,CASSSPTGQGEGLRNTQYF
-,TRBV18,TRBJ1-5,14,TRBD1,TGTGCCAGCTCACCTCCGGACAGGGTGGGGCCCCAGCATTTT,CASSPPDRVGPQHF
many,TRBV30,TRBJ1-6,15,TRBD1,TGTGCCTGGAGGGGGGACAGGACCTATAATTCACCCCTCCACTTT,CAWRGDRTYNSPLHF
few,TRBV29-1,TRBJ1-1,13,TRBD1,TGCAGCGTCAAGACAGGGAGGGACACTGAAGCTTTCTTT,CSVKTGRDTEAFF
-,TRBV10-3,TRBJ2-5,16,TRBD1,TGTGCCATCAGTGAAGGCGGGGACAGGTTTCATGAGACCCAGTACTTC,CAISEGGDRFHETQYF
-,TRBV7-9,TRBJ2-5,13,-,TGTGCCAGCAGCGCCTGGCAGGGAGAGACCCAGTACTTC,CASSAWQGETQYF
few,TRBV7-2,TRBJ1-2,13,-,TGTGCCAGCAGCTCACAGGGCTTCCATGGCTACACCTTC,CASSSQGFHGYTF
few,TRBV5-1,TRBJ1-2,16,TRBD1,TGCGCCAGCAGCGGGAGTACGGGACAGGGAAGGAATGGCTACACCTTC,CASSGSTGQGRNGYTF
-,TRBV5-6,TRBJ1-1,15,-,TGTGCCAGCAGCTTGGCCGGTGGCAGGATGACTGAAGCTTTCTTT,CASSLAGGRMTEAFF
many,TRBV6-5,TRBJ1-1,17,TRBD1,TGTGCCAGCAGTTACTCGAGCTCAGGGGGTAGCAACACTGAAGCTTTCTTT,CASSYSSSGGSNTEAFF
few,TRBV12-5,TRBJ2-2,12,-,TGTGCTAGTGGTTCCTTCTCCGGGGAGCTGTTTTTT,CASGSFSGELFF
-,TRBV24-1,TRBJ2-2,13,-,TGTGCCACCAGTCCTCCGGGCGACGGGGAGCTGTTTTTT,CATSPPGDGELFF
-,TRBV5-1,TRBJ1-2,12,-,TGCGCCAGCAGCAGGTGGGGTAATGGCTACACCTTC,CASSRWGNGYTF
many,TRBV28,TRBJ2-6,15,-,TGTGCCAGCAGTTTTATTCCGTCTGGGGCCAACGTCCTGACTTTC,CASSFIPSGANVLTF
-,TRBV27,TRBJ2-5,16,-,TGTGCCAGCAGTTTATCGATCGGGACGGAGGAAGAGACCCAGTACTTC,CASSLSIGTEEETQYF
-,TRBV12-3/TRBV12-4,TRBJ2-1,15,-,TGTGCCAGCAGTTTTAGGCTCGGGTCCTACAATGAGCAGTTCTTC,CASSFRLGSYNEQFF
few,TRBV6-1,TRBJ2-2,14,TRBD2,TGTGCCATTGCGAGCGGGGGGAACACCGGGGAGCTGTTTTTT,CAIASGGNTGELFF
few,TRBV10-3,TRBJ2-3,12,-,TGTGCCATCGGGGAAGGCACAGATACGCAGTATTTT,CAIGEGTDTQYF
-,TRBV20-1,TRBJ2-1,17,TRBD2,TGCAGTGTGCGGACTAGCGGGGGCCCGAGCTCCTACAATGAGCAGTTCTTC,CSVRTSGGPSSYNEQFF
few,TRBV5-1,TRBJ2-6,18,-,TGCGCCAGCAGCCTTATATTCAGCGTACCCTCTGGGGCCAACGTCCTGACTTTC,CASSLIFSVPSGANVLTF
-,TRBV29-1,TRBJ1-1,12,-,TGCAGCGTCTGGGACATTCTGGGTGAAGCTTTCTTT,CSVWDILGEAFF
few,TRBV18,TRBJ1-4,14,-,TGTGCCAGCTCTTTCCGGGACATGGGTGAAAAACTGTTTTTT,CASSFRDMGEKLFF
many,TRBV20-1,TRBJ2-3,18,TRBD2,TGCAGTGCTAGAGGTGGAAGCGGGGGGCCCACGGGGACAGATACGCAGTATTTT,CSARGGSGGPTGTDTQYF
-,TRBV7-2,TRBJ1-1,10,-,TGTGCCAGCAGCCGTCGAGAAGCTTTCTTT,CASSRREAFF
many,TRBV7-2,TRBJ1-5,13,-,TGTGCCAGCAGCTTAGTGGGGGATCAGCCCCAGCATTTT,CASSLVGDQPQHF
-,TRBV7-9,TRBJ2-3,14,-,TGTGCCAGCAGCGACCCGAGCAGGGCAGATACGCAGTATTTT,CASSDPSRADTQYF
-,TRBV6-5,TRBJ1-1,13,-,TGTGCCAGCAGTTACCGTGGGGTGACTGAAGCTTTCTTT,CASSYRGVTEAFF